This record looks at one TCR beta chain sequence and its context. The data are from a study of T cells expressing NK-cell markers. Following a re-call of the 5' RACE reads, TCRdb has one entry per CDR3 protein and lacks DNA. This listing includes roughly 150,000 distinct CDR3 sequences. CDR3 length: 17 residues. The V gene's germline CDR1 is SGHNT and CDR2 YENEEA. The genes are TRBV11-3 and TRBJ2-1; TCRdb's D call of TRBD1 is untestable without DNA. Sequenced input: blood T cells: a sorted CD56 or NKG2C T cell subset, CD4+ or CD8+ T cells, or bulk PBMC T cells (not recorded which). This clonotype was obtained from a man aged 18 to 69 in good health. This CDR3 is CASSSHQRGASYNEQFF.